A single sample gave rise to the 20 T cell receptor beta chains below, sequenced in a study of Graves' ophthalmopathy and Graves' hyperthyroidism. Amplification of the TCR beta CDR3 regions used RNA transcripts (as template). First-round RT-PCR relied on HTBI primers, and a second-round multiplex PCR came next. A single record per CDR3 protein comes from TCRdb applying MiXCR to the multiplex PCR reads. The data show under 350,000 distinct CDR3 sequences, with roughly 17% seen just once and around 12% held by the top ten. The sequenced sample was peripheral blood. The receptors come from an adult man with Graves' ophthalmopathy.

This clonotype was recorded at least ten times. The genes are TRBV29-1 and TRBJ1-5; a possible D gene is TRBD1 (5 bases). Trimming shortened V by 4 bases and J by 3 bases, and 7 bases separated the two germline ends. CDR1 SQVTM and CDR2 ANQGSEA come from the germline V gene. The CDR3 is made up of 12 amino acids. This chain's CDR3 is CSVAGHNQPQHF. CDR3 bases: TGCAGCGTTGCAGGGCACAATCAGCCCCAGCATTTT.

This clonotype was observed at least ten times. This chain connects TRBV12-3 or TRBV12-4 to TRBJ1-2, with 8 bases matching TRBD1. The CDR3 length is 14 residues. V was clipped by 6 bases and J by 3 bases; unmatched bases: 6. The CDR3 protein is CASREGQADYGYTF. The CDR3, as DNA: TGTGCCAGCAGGGAGGGACAGGCCGACTATGGCTACACCTTC.

The table lists this clonotype with many counts. This rearrangement joins TRBV7-9 to TRBJ1-5; D remains ambiguous. Trimming removed 5 bases from V and 10 bases from J, with 12 bases in between. The CDR3 covers 12 residues. Germline CDR1 and CDR2: SEHNR and FQNEAQ (reference sequence). CDR3 sequence reads: CASSTDRLPQHF. The DNA of the CDR3 is TGTGCCAGCAGCACGGACCGTCTACCCCAGCATTTT.

At least ten counts were recorded for this clonotype. CDR3 amino acids: CSARSSGSRGYEQYF. The CDR3 bases are TGCAGTGCTAGGAGTAGCGGGAGTCGTGGATACGAGCAGTACTTC. The V gene is TRBV20-1, the J gene TRBJ2-7, with 9 bases fitting TRBD2. The length of the CDR3 is 15 residues. V shed 3 bases and J 4 bases; nucleotides not matched to a gene: 10. The germline CDR1 and CDR2 sequences are DFQATT and SNEGSKA (reference sequence).

This clonotype was counted between two and nine times. The V and J genes are TRBV5-1 and TRBJ2-7, with 13 bases aligning to TRBD2. CDR3 length: 16 residues. The V segment lost 7 bases and the J segment 3 bases; nucleotides outside the gene matches: 10. Germline assignment: CDR1 SGHRS and CDR2 YFSETQ. The CDR3 nucleotides are TGCGCCAGCTTGGGGCAGGGGACTAGCGGGATCTACGAGCAGTACTTC. Translated, it gives CASLGQGTSGIYEQYF. Using reference TRBV5-1 and TRBJ2-7 for the parts outside the CDR3, the full variable domain is KAGVTQTPRYLIKTRGQQVTLSCSPISGHRSVSWYQQTPGQGLQFLFEYFSETQRNKGNFPGRFSGRQFSNSRSEMNVSTLELGDSALYLCASLGQGTSGIYEQYFGPGTRLTVT.

This clonotype occurred many times. The chain recombines TRBV29-1 with TRBJ2-5, with 7 positions matching TRBD2. Losses at the gene ends were 7 bases for V and 6 bases for J; bases not matched to a gene: 8. Germline assignment: CDR1 SQVTM and CDR2 ANQGSEA. The CDR3 runs 12 residues. The CDR3 sequence: CSASSGSKTQYF. CDR3 sequence (DNA): TGCAGCGCCAGTAGCGGGTCAAAGACCCAGTACTTC.

This clonotype showed up many times. V is TRBV3-1 and J is TRBJ1-1, with D maybe TRBD1 (6 bases). Deletions cut 0 bases from V and 1 base from J, with 6 bases between. The CDR3 is 14 residues long. Germline V gene data show CDR1 as LGHDT and CDR2 as YNNKEL (reference sequence). The CDR3 sequence: CASSQDRGNTEAFF. The CDR3 DNA sequence: TGTGCCAGCAGCCAAGACAGGGGGAACACTGAAGCTTTCTTT.

This clonotype has at least ten counts. The chain carries TRBV6-5 and TRBJ1-5; D is ambiguous. With 0 bases removed from V and 0 bases from J, the gap between germline ends came to 6 bases. Germline CDR1 is MNHEY and CDR2 is SVGAGI. CDR3 length: 15 amino acids. CDR3 region: CASSYSPSSNQPQHF. The CDR3 region has the DNA TGTGCCAGCAGTTACTCCCCATCTAGCAATCAGCCCCAGCATTTT.

This clonotype has only one observation. An end of the junction does not agree with germline; a read error may underlie this. The chain couples TRBV7-2 to TRBJ2-2, with D perhaps matching TRBD2 (5 bases). Germline CDR1 SGHTA, CDR2 FQGNSA. CDR3 length: 15 amino acids. CDR3 nucleotide sequence: TGTGCCAGCAGTTTAGCGCGGATTAACACCGGGGAGCTGTTTTTT. Translation gives CASSLARINTGELFF.

The table lists this clonotype with many counts. The chain employs TRBV12-3 or TRBV12-4 and TRBJ1-5; 8 nucleotides match TRBD1. Unmatched junction bases numbered 6, after V lost 1 base and J lost 7 bases. The CDR3 length is 15 residues. In nucleotides, the CDR3 is TGTGCCAGCAGTTTAGGGACAGGGTCTTGGCAGCCCCAGCATTTT. Protein: CASSLGTGSWQPQHF.

This chain joins TRBV6-2 or TRBV6-3 and TRBJ2-5, with 13 bases lining up with TRBD2. Germline CDR1 and CDR2: MNHEY and SVGEGT. With 3 bases clipped from V and 4 bases from J, the junction kept 2 bases outside the gene matches. The CDR3 is 15 amino acids. Here the CDR3 DNA reads TGTGCCAGCAGTTATGGACTAGCGGGAGTAGAGACCCAGTACTTC. Translated: CASSYGLAGVETQYF.

This clonotype was detected many times. V is TRBV20-1 and J is TRBJ1-1, with 7 bases matching TRBD1. This CDR3 has 16 residues. Germline-derived CDR1 and CDR2 are DFQATT and SNEGSKA (reference sequence). After removal of 3 bases from V and 0 bases from J, the junction contained 10 bases not matched to a gene. The CDR3 reads CSASRDSGPLNTEAFF. For the CDR3, the DNA is TGCAGTGCTAGCCGGGACAGTGGCCCTTTGAACACTGAAGCTTTCTTT.

The chain has TRBV18 and TRBJ1-1, with TRBD1 matching over 12 bases. Germline lookup yields CDR1 KGHSH and CDR2 LQKENI. This CDR3 spans 16 amino acids. The ends lost 4 bases at V and 6 bases at J; junction bases unmatched: 9. CDR3 sequence (DNA): TGTGCCAGCTCACTCCCGGGACAGGGGGCCGAATCTGAAGCTTTCTTT. Amino acid sequence: CASSLPGQGAESEAFF. Using reference TRBV18 and TRBJ1-1 for the parts outside the CDR3, the full variable domain is NAGVMQNPRHLVRRRGQEARLRCSPMKGHSHVYWYRQLPEEGLKFMVYLQKENIIDESGMPKERFSAEFPKEGPSILRIQQVVRGDSAAYFCASSLPGQGAESEAFFGQGTRLTVV.

This clonotype occurred many times. The chain employs TRBV7-3 and TRBJ1-2; D perhaps matches TRBD1 (6 bases). Looked up from germline, CDR1 is SGHTA and CDR2 is FQGTGA. V was pared by 6 bases and J by 4 bases, with 12 bases between. The CDR3 loop spans 13 amino acids. CDR3 protein: CASRDNRVYGYTF. In DNA, the CDR3 is TGTGCCAGCAGGGATAACAGGGTCTATGGCTACACCTTC.

The chain couples TRBV7-8 to TRBJ2-5; perhaps TRBD1 as D (6 bases). Trimming removed 5 bases from V and 1 base from J, with 23 bases in between. This CDR3 spans 18 amino acids. CDR1 and CDR2 (germline): SGHVS, FQNEAQ. The CDR3 region has the DNA TGTGCCAGCAGCCCTCCTGTCGCGGGCAGGGGATTCCAAGAGACCCAGTACTTC. Protein: CASSPPVAGRGFQETQYF.

This clonotype was recorded at least ten times. V and J are TRBV7-2 and TRBJ1-6, with 8 bases lining up with TRBD1. The CDR3 is made up of 17 amino acids. The junction had 7 bases not matched to a gene; V was cut back by 3 bases and J by 3 bases. CDR1 is SGHTA and CDR2 is FQGNSA in the germline V gene. The CDR3 sequence: CASSFPAGTGYNSPLHF. The CDR3, as DNA: TGTGCCAGCAGCTTCCCCGCCGGGACAGGCTATAATTCACCCCTCCACTTT. Based on the CDR3 plus reference TRBV7-2 and TRBJ1-6, the full variable domain is GAGVSQSPSNKVTEKGKDVELRCDPISGHTALYWYRQSLGQGLEFLIYFQGNSAPDKSGLPSDRFSAERTGGSVSTLTIQRTQQEDSAVYLCASSFPAGTGYNSPLHFGNGTRLTVT.

This clonotype has a count of ten or more. The rearrangement links TRBV28 to TRBJ2-2; perhaps TRBD2 as D (5 bases). Trimming pared 5 bases from V and 6 bases from J, leaving 13 bases between. The CDR3 is made up of 14 amino acids. Germline V gene sequence: CDR1 MDHEN, CDR2 SYDVKM. CDR3 DNA sequence: TGTGCCAGCAGTCCTCTAGCTCTTCCCGGGGAGCTGTTTTTT. Its protein product is CASSPLALPGELFF.

This clonotype has ten or more counts. This rearrangement joins TRBV6-1 to TRBJ1-5, with TRBD1 matching 9 bases. The length of the CDR3 is 15 residues. Germline V gives CDR1 MNHNS, CDR2 SASEGT. V shed 6 bases and J 0 bases; nucleotides not matched to a gene: 3. CDR3 amino acids: CASRGTGSSNQPQHF. DNA for the CDR3: TGTGCCAGCAGGGGGACAGGGTCTAGCAATCAGCCCCAGCATTTT.

The table lists this clonotype with many counts. V is TRBV11-2 and J is TRBJ2-7; perhaps TRBD1 as D (6 bases). The CDR3 consists of 15 residues. CDR1 is SGHAT, CDR2 FQNNGV, per germline. V dropped 5 bases and J dropped 2 bases, with 16 bases sitting between them. The CDR3 DNA sequence: TGTGCCAGCAGCCGAATAACGACAGGCACCTACGAGCAGTACTTC. Amino acids: CASSRITTGTYEQYF. The full variable domain, in which reference TRBV11-2 and TRBJ2-7 provide the parts outside the CDR3, is EAGVAQSPRYKIIEKRQSVAFWCNPISGHATLYWYQQILGQGPKLLIQFQNNGVVDDSQLPKDRFSAERLKGVDSTLKIQPAKLEDSAVYLCASSRITTGTYEQYFGPGTRLTVT.

In its sample, this clonotype was seen many times. This chain links TRBV5-1 with TRBJ2-7; TRBD2 aligns across 8 bases. CDR3 length: 13 residues. With V trimmed by 4 bases and J by 7 bases, 7 bases remained unmatched. Germline CDR1 SGHRS, CDR2 YFSETQ. The CDR3 sequence is CASSPGLAGEQYF. DNA of the CDR3: TGCGCCAGCAGCCCCGGACTAGCCGGTGAGCAGTACTTC.